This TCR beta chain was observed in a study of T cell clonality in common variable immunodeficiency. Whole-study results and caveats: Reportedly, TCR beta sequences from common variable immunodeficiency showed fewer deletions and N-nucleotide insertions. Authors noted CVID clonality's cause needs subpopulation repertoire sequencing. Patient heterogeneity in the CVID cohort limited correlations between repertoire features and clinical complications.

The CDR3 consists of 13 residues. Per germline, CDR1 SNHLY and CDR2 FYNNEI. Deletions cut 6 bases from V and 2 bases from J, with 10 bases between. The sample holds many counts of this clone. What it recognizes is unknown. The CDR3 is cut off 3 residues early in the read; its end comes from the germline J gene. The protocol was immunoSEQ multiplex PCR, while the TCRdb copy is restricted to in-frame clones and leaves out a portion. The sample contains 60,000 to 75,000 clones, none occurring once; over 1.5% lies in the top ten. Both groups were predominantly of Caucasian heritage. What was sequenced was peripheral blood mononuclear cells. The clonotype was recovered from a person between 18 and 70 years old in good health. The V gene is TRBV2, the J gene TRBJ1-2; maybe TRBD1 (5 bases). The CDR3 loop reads CASSPDSNYGYTF. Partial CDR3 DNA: TGTGCCAGCAGCCCCGACAGCAACTATGGC.